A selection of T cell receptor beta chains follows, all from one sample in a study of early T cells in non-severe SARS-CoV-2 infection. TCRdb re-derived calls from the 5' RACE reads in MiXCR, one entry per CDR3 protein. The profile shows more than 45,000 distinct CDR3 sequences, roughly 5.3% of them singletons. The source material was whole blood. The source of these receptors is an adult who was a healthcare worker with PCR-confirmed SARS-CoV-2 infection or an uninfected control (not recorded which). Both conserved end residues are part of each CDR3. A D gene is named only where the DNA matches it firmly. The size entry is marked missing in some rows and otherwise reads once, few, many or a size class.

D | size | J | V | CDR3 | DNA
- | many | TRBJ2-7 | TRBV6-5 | CASSYGDGSYEQYF | TGTGCCAGCAGTTACGGGGACGGATCCTACGAGCAGTACTTC
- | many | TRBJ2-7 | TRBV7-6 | CASHSGGGDEQYF | TGTGCCAGCCACTCTGGGGGTGGCGACGAGCAGTACTTC
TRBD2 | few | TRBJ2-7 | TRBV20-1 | CSAWSASGIYEQYF | TGCAGTGCTTGGTCCGCTAGCGGGATCTACGAGCAGTACTTC
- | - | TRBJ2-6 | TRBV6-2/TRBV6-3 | CASTFFGAGANVLTF | TGTGCCAGCACCTTCTTCGGGGCTGGGGCCAACGTCCTGACTTTC
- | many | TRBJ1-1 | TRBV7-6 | CASSGQQGTEAFF | TGTGCCAGCAGCGGCCAGCAGGGCACTGAAGCTTTCTTT
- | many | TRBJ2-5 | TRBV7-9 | CASSLLEIQETQYF | TGTGCCAGCAGCTTATTAGAGATCCAAGAGACCCAGTACTTC
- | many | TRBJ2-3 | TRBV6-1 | CASSSGSYTDTQYF | TGTGCCAGCAGTTCCGGGTCCTACACAGATACGCAGTATTTT
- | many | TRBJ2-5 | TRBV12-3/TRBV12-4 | CASSLWGETQYF | TGTGCCAGCAGCCTGTGGGGAGAGACCCAGTACTTC
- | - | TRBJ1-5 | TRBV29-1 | CSVQGYSNQPQHF | TGCAGCGTTCAGGGGTATAGCAATCAGCCCCAGCATTTT
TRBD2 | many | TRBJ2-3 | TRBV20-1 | CSARDLTSGDADTQYF | TGCAGTGCTAGAGATCTTACTAGCGGGGACGCGGATACGCAGTATTTT
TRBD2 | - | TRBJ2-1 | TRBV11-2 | CASSLGFGGNEQFF | TGTGCCAGCAGCTTAGGGTTCGGGGGGAATGAGCAGTTCTTC
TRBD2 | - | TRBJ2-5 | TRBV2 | CASSFPGLAGGTQYF | TGTGCCAGCAGTTTTCCGGGACTAGCGGGCGGGACCCAGTACTTC
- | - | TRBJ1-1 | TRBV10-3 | CAINPAQNTEAFF | TGTGCCATCAATCCGGCTCAGAACACTGAAGCTTTCTTT
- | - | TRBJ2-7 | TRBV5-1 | CASSLGTALSLYF | TGCGCCAGCAGCTTGGGGACAGCTTTAAGTCTGTACTTC
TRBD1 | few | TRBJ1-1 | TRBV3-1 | CASSPQGTGSTEAFF | TGTGCCAGCAGCCCCCAAGGGACAGGGAGCACTGAAGCTTTCTTT
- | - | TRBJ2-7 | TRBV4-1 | CASSQILPPYEQYF | TGCGCCAGCAGCCAAATACTTCCCCCCTACGAGCAGTACTTC
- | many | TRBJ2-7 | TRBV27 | CASSFGRSGPSYEQYF | TGTGCCAGCAGTTTCGGTAGGAGCGGGCCCAGCTACGAGCAGTACTTC
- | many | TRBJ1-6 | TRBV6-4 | CASSATGLNSPLHF | TGTGCCAGCAGTGCTACAGGGCTTAATTCACCCCTCCACTTT
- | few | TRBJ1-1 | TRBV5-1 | CASNYGSGGATEAFF | TGCGCCAGCAACTACGGCTCTGGGGGAGCTACTGAAGCTTTCTTT
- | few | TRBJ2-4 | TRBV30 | CAWSPDRHGSKNIQYF | TGTGCCTGGAGTCCTGACAGACACGGGTCCAAAAACATTCAGTACTTC
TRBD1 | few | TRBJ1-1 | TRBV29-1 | CSVEGQGRKAEAFF | TGCAGCGTTGAGGGACAGGGTAGAAAGGCTGAAGCTTTCTTT
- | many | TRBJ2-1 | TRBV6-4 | CASSERHSLGNEQFF | TGTGCCAGCAGTGAGAGGCACTCGCTAGGGAATGAGCAGTTCTTC
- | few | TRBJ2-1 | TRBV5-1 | CASSPSYHNEQFF | TGCGCCAGCAGCCCCTCATATCATAATGAGCAGTTCTTC